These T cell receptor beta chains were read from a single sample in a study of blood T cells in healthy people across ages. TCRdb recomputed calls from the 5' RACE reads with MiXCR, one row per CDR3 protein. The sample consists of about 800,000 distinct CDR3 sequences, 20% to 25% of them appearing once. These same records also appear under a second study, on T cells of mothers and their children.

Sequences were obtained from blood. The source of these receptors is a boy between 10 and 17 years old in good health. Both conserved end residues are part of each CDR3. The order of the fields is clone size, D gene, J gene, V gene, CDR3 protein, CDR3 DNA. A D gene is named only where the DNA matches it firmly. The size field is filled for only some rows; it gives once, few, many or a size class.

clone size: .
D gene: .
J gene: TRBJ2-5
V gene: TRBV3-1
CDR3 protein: CASSQGGRQETQYF
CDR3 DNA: TGTGCCAGCAGCCAAGGTGGCAGACAAGAGACCCAGTACTTC

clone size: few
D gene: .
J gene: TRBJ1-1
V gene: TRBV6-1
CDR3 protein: CASRDQSWEAEAFF
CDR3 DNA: TGTGCCAGCAGGGACCAATCTTGGGAGGCTGAAGCTTTCTTT

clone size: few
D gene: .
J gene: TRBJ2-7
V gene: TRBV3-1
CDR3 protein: CASSQEGYEQYF
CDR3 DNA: TGTGCCAGCAGCCAAGAGGGTTACGAGCAGTACTTC

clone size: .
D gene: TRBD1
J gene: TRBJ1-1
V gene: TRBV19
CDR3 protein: CASSIGAGGANTEAFF
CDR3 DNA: TGTGCCAGTAGTATAGGGGCAGGGGGCGCGAACACTGAAGCTTTCTTT

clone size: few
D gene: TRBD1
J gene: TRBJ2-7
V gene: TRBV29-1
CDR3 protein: CSVGTGGYEQYF
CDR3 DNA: TGCAGCGTTGGGACAGGGGGCTACGAGCAGTACTTC

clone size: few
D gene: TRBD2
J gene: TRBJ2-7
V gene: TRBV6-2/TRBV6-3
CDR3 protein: CASSYSSASGIEQYF
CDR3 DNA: TGTGCCAGCAGTTACTCTTCGGCTAGCGGGATCGAGCAGTACTTC

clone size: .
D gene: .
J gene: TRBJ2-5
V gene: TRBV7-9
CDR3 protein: CASSLGDSSGTQYF
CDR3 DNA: TGTGCCAGCAGCTTAGGAGACTCTTCTGGGACCCAGTACTTC

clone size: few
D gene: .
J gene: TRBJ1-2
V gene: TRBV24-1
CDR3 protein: CATSDSRGSYGYTF
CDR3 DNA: TGTGCCACCAGTGATAGTCGGGGTTCCTATGGCTACACCTTC

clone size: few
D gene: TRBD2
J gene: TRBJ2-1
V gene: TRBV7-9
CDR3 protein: CASSLLAGDYNKQFF
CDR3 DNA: TGTGCCAGCAGCTTACTGGCGGGAGACTACAATAAGCAGTTCTTC

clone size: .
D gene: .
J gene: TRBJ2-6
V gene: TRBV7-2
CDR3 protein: CASSFAGGSGANVLTF
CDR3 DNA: TGTGCCAGCAGCTTTGCGGGTGGCTCTGGGGCCAACGTCCTGACTTTC

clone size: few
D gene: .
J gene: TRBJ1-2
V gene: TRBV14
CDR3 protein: CASSQSNNYGYTF
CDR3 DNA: TGTGCCAGCAGCCAGAGTAATAACTATGGCTACACCTTC

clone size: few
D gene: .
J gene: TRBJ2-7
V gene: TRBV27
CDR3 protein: CASSLALSYEQYF
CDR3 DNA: TGTGCCAGCAGTTTAGCGCTATCCTACGAGCAGTACTTC

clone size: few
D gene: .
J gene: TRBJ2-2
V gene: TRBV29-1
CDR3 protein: CSVTLGSSSGELFF
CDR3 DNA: TGCAGCGTGACACTAGGATCGTCCTCCGGGGAGCTGTTTTTT

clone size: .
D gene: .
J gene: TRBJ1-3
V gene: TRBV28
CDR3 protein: CASSLWGGASGNTIYF
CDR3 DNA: TGTGCCAGCAGTTTGTGGGGGGGCGCCTCTGGAAACACCATATATTTT

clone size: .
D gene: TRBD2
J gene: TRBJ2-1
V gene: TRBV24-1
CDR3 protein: CATSDLSTGTSVYNEQFF
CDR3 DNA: TGTGCCACCAGTGATTTGTCTACCGGGACTAGCGTGTACAATGAGCAGTTCTTC

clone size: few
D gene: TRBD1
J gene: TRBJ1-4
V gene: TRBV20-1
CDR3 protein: CSAVMSGTARGKLFF
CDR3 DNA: TGCAGTGCCGTGATGTCCGGGACAGCCCGTGGAAAACTGTTTTTT

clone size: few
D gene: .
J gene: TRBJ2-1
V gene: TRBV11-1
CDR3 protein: CASSLSRASAYNEQFF
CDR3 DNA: TGTGCCAGCAGCTTATCTAGGGCTAGCGCCTACAATGAGCAGTTCTTC

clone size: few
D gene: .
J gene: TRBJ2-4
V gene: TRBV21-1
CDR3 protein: CASSPRPTVVLAKNIQYF
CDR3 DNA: TGTGCCAGCAGCCCCCGACCGACAGTTGTTCTAGCCAAAAACATTCAGTACTTC

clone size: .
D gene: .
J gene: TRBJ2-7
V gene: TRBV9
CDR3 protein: CASSVELGARVNEQYF
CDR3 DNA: TGTGCCAGCAGCGTAGAGCTGGGGGCGAGGGTTAACGAGCAGTACTTC

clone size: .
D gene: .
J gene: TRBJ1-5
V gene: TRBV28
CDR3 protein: CASSLRGWGQPQHF
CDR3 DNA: TGTGCCAGCAGTTTAAGAGGGTGGGGACAGCCCCAGCATTTT

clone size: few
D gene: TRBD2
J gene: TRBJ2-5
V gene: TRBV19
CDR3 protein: CASSILAGGPETQYF
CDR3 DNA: TGTGCCAGTAGTATTTTGGCGGGAGGCCCCGAGACCCAGTACTTC

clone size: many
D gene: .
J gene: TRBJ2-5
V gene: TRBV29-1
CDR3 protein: CSPGWGETQYF
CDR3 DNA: TGCAGCCCTGGGTGGGGAGAGACCCAGTACTTC

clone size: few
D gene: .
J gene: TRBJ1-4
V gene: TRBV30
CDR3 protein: CAWSVMGPTGEKLFF
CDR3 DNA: TGTGCCTGGAGTGTTATGGGACCGACTGGGGAAAAACTGTTTTTT

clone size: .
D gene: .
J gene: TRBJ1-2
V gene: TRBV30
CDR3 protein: CAWETDSPVTF
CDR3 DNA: TGTGCCTGGGAGACGGACTCGCCGGTAACCTTC

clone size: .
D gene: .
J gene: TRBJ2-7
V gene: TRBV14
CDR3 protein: CASSQGTPQGHEQYF
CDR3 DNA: TGTGCCAGCAGCCAAGGTACCCCTCAGGGCCACGAGCAGTACTTC

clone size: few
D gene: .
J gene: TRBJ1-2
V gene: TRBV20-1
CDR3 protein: CSARLDSNYGYTF
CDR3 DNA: TGCAGTGCTAGGTTGGACAGTAACTATGGCTACACCTTC

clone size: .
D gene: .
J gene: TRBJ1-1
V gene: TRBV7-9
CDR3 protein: CASIFTGGEAFF
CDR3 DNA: TGTGCCAGCATCTTCACCGGAGGTGAAGCTTTCTTT

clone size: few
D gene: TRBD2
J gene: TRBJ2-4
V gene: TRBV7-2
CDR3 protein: CASSSGTTKNIQYF
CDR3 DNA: TGTGCCAGCAGCTCGGGGACTACCAAAAACATTCAGTACTTC